Listed below are T cell receptor beta chains from one sample, sequenced in a study of blood T cells in healthy people across ages. MiXCR, run by TCRdb on the 5' RACE reads, gives a single entry per CDR3 protein. The sample includes about 730,000 distinct CDR3 sequences, 43% seen only once; the top ten take 20%. Sequenced material: blood. The receptors originated from an older woman in good health. CDR3s include the opening cysteine and the closing phenylalanine or tryptophan. D genes are given only for firm matches. Size is stated for part of the rows, as once, few or many counts, or as a class when the clone is expanded.

abundance	v_gene	j_gene	d_gene	len	CDR3nt	CDR3aa
many	TRBV3-1	TRBJ2-5	.	16	TGTGCCAGCAGCCAACCTAAACACCAGTACCAAGAGACCCAGTACTTC	CASSQPKHQYQETQYF
few	TRBV6-5	TRBJ1-5	.	16	TGTGCCAGCAGTTACGAGGCCTACATTAGCAATCAGCCCCAGCATTTT	CASSYEAYISNQPQHF
few	TRBV4-2	TRBJ2-2	.	16	TGTGCCAGCAGCCAAGAGGCTAGCCCCGACACCGGGGAGCTGTTTTTT	CASSQEASPDTGELFF
few	TRBV4-2	TRBJ2-4	.	19	TGTGCCAGCAGCCAAGCCTCCCGGGCCGGTGGAGGAGCCAAAAACATTCAGTACTTC	CASSQASRAGGGAKNIQYF
few	TRBV24-1	TRBJ2-3	TRBD2	17	TGTGCCACCAGTGATTCCCGACTAGCGGGGGGGTCAGATACGCAGTATTTT	CATSDSRLAGGSDTQYF
.	TRBV29-1	TRBJ2-7	TRBD1	11	TGCAGCGCGGGACAGGTCTACGAGCAGTACTTC	CSAGQVYEQYF
.	TRBV7-9	TRBJ2-7	TRBD1	13	TGTGCCAGCAGCTTAACACAGGGGAACGAGCAGTACTTC	CASSLTQGNEQYF
.	TRBV27	TRBJ2-3	TRBD2	15	TGTGCCAGCAGTTTCCGGGCGGGAGGGCCTTATACGCAGTATTTT	CASSFRAGGPYTQYF
.	TRBV7-3	TRBJ2-6	.	18	TGTGCCAGCAGCATCCAGACAGTGGGGACGGGTGGGGCCAACGTCCTGACTTTC	CASSIQTVGTGGANVLTF
few	TRBV7-8	TRBJ1-2	.	14	TGTGCCAGCAGCCCCGAGGGCAGGGAAAGTGGCTACACCTTC	CASSPEGRESGYTF
.	TRBV5-5	TRBJ2-7	TRBD2	16	TGTGCCAGCAGCTTGGCTGCCGGGGGGGGTTCCTACGAGCAGTACTTC	CASSLAAGGGSYEQYF
few	TRBV6-1	TRBJ2-7	.	13	TGTGCCAGCAGTGCCGTGGATAGATGCGAGCAGTACTTC	CASSAVDRCEQYF
.	TRBV4-3	TRBJ1-1	.	17	TGCGCCAGCAGCCAACATTCCTCAGGGACCGAGAACACTGAAGCTTTCTTT	CASSQHSSGTENTEAFF
.	TRBV9	TRBJ1-2	.	14	TGTGCCAGCAGCGTTGGGGGAGGGAACTATGGCTACACCTTC	CASSVGGGNYGYTF
few	TRBV20-1	TRBJ2-1	.	13	TGCAGTGCTAGAGATGAAGGGGGTGGTGAGCAGTTCTTC	CSARDEGGGEQFF
few	TRBV2	TRBJ2-3	TRBD2	15	TGTGCCAGCATCAGGACTAGCGGGTACACAGATACGCAGTATTTT	CASIRTSGYTDTQYF
few	TRBV29-1	TRBJ2-7	.	14	TGCAGCGTTCAAGGGGGGACAAGAACTTACGAGCAGTACTTC	CSVQGGTRTYEQYF
once	TRBV7-2	TRBJ2-3	.	15	TGTGCCAGCAGCGTTGAGTCGCGGAGCACAGATACGCAGTATTTT	CASSVESRSTDTQYF
.	TRBV6-2/TRBV6-3	TRBJ2-5	.	14	TGTGCCAGCAGTGAGCAAGGGGTCCGGGAGACCCAGTACTTC	CASSEQGVRETQYF
.	TRBV30	TRBJ1-1	.	13	TGTGCCTGGAGTTTCCCAAGAGGGAGCGAAGCTTTCTTT	CAWSFPRGSEAFF
many	TRBV12-3/TRBV12-4	TRBJ2-6	TRBD2	15	TGTGCCAGCACCTCCAGACTAGCGGTGACCAACGTCCTGACTTTC	CASTSRLAVTNVLTF
few	TRBV12-3/TRBV12-4	TRBJ2-7	TRBD2	15	TGTGCCAGCAACCCTAGCGGGAGGGGGGACTACGAGCAGTACTTC	CASNPSGRGDYEQYF
few	TRBV7-2	TRBJ2-3	.	18	TGTGCCAGCAGCTTAGGGTATCTTGGGGGGGCGGCGTCAGATACGCAGTATTTT	CASSLGYLGGAASDTQYF
.	TRBV7-2	TRBJ1-2	.	12	TGTGCCAGCAGCTTACAGCGTGTAGGCTACACCTTC	CASSLQRVGYTF
.	TRBV5-4	TRBJ2-3	TRBD2	16	TGTGCCAGCAGCTTGTATTCGCGGGGGGGCGAAGATACGCAGTATTTT	CASSLYSRGGEDTQYF
.	TRBV28	TRBJ2-3	TRBD2	17	TGTGCCAGCAGTTTATCAGCAGCGGGAGGGTCCGGTGGTACGCAGTATTTT	CASSLSAAGGSGGTQYF
.	TRBV7-2	TRBJ2-3	.	16	TGTGCCAGCAGCTTAGAGGACGAGACATTCACAGATACGCGGTATTTT	CASSLEDETFTDTRYF
.	TRBV7-9	TRBJ1-2	TRBD1	15	TGTGCCAGCAGCACTCCGGGACAGAAGGACTATGGCTACACCTTC	CASSTPGQKDYGYTF
.	TRBV11-2	TRBJ2-5	.	15	TGTGCCAGCAGCTCACACCGGGACCGGAAAGAGACCCAGTACTTC	CASSSHRDRKETQYF
.	TRBV5-1	TRBJ1-2	.	14	TGCGCCAGCAGCTTGGATGAGGGTACCTATGGCTACACCTTC	CASSLDEGTYGYTF
.	TRBV3-1	TRBJ2-5	.	16	TGTGCCAGCAGCCTCACGTTTAGCGGCCCCGATCGGACCCAGTACTTC	CASSLTFSGPDRTQYF
.	TRBV11-2	TRBJ1-1	.	13	TGTGCCAGCAGCGCAGCCAGCTACACTGAAGCTTTCTTT	CASSAASYTEAFF
.	TRBV4-2	TRBJ1-6	.	16	TGTGCCAGCAGCCCGGTCGGGGGGTTAAATAATTCACCCCTCCACTTT	CASSPVGGLNNSPLHF
.	TRBV7-3	TRBJ2-7	TRBD2	14	TGTGCCAGCAGTCCGACTAGCGGGATGGTTGAGCAGTACTTC	CASSPTSGMVEQYF
few	TRBV7-6	TRBJ2-4	TRBD1	15	TGTGCCAGCAGCTTAGGCGGGACAGGGGGACTTGGGCAGTACTTC	CASSLGGTGGLGQYF
many	TRBV29-1	TRBJ2-1	.	12	TGCAGCGTCGGGACGGAGTACAATGAGCAGTTCTTC	CSVGTEYNEQFF
.	TRBV20-1	TRBJ2-7	.	14	TGCAGTGCTCCTCGACAGCCTAGCTCCTACGAGCAGTACTTC	CSAPRQPSSYEQYF
once	TRBV5-1	TRBJ2-5	TRBD1	16	TGCGCCAGCAGCTTGGGAGGACAGGCCAACCAAGAGACCCAGTACTTC	CASSLGGQANQETQYF
.	TRBV5-1	TRBJ1-5	TRBD1	22	TGCGCCAGCAGCTGGACGTTGGAACAGGGGGCCGAACTTCTACTTAGCAATCAGCCCCAGCATTTT	CASSWTLEQGAELLLSNQPQHF
.	TRBV29-1	TRBJ2-7	TRBD1	14	TGCAGCGTTGAAGGTGACAGGGATTCCTACGAGCAGTACTTC	CSVEGDRDSYEQYF
.	TRBV28	TRBJ1-4	TRBD1	14	TGTGCCAGCAGGACGACAGGGGAGGCTGAAAAACTGTTTTTT	CASRTTGEAEKLFF
few	TRBV27	TRBJ2-5	.	14	TGTGCCAGCAGTTTATTGGGACTCCAAGAGACCCAGTACTTC	CASSLLGLQETQYF
many	TRBV29-1	TRBJ2-7	TRBD1	12	TGCAGCTTCGGACAGGGGTACTACGAGCAGTACTTC	CSFGQGYYEQYF
few	TRBV5-1	TRBJ2-7	TRBD2	17	TGCGCCAGCAGCTTGGGACGTTCTAGCGGGGCTTACGGAGGGCAGTACTTC	CASSLGRSSGAYGGQYF
.	TRBV25-1	TRBJ1-3	.	14	TGTGCCAGCAGTACATCCGGGACATCAAACACCATATATTTT	CASSTSGTSNTIYF
few	TRBV20-1	TRBJ2-5	.	13	TGCAGTGCTAGGTTAGGGGGAAGAGAGACCCAGTACTTC	CSARLGGRETQYF
.	TRBV29-1	TRBJ2-2	TRBD2	16	TGCAGCGTTGACGGACTAGCGGGGGATAACACCGGGGAGCTGTTTTTT	CSVDGLAGDNTGELFF
once	TRBV2	TRBJ2-4	TRBD2	15	TGTGCCAGCAGTACGGGACTAGCGGGAGGCGATGAGCAGTACTTC	CASSTGLAGGDEQYF
once	TRBV5-1	TRBJ1-1	.	14	TGCGCCAGCAGTAACAGGGCGGAGAACACTGAAGCTTTCTTT	CASSNRAENTEAFF
.	TRBV20-1	TRBJ2-5	.	15	TGCAGTGCTAGAGATCTCATGGCAGTACAAGAGACCCAGTACTTC	CSARDLMAVQETQYF
.	TRBV11-3	TRBJ2-7	.	12	TGTGCCAGCAGCATCGAACCGGGACCTCAGTACTTC	CASSIEPGPQYF
.	TRBV12-3/TRBV12-4	TRBJ2-1	.	16	TGTGCCAGCAGGGGGGGGGGCAGGGGGTTACACAATGAGCAGTTCTTC	CASRGGGRGLHNEQFF
few	TRBV20-1	TRBJ2-3	.	13	TGCAGTGCTAGAGTAATTTTTAGTGATACGCAGTATTTT	CSARVIFSDTQYF
few	TRBV6-5	TRBJ2-1	TRBD2	16	TGTGCCAGCAGTTACCCGACTAGCGGGAGTTCCAATGAGCAGTTCTTC	CASSYPTSGSSNEQFF